Below are 29 T cell receptor beta chains sequenced from a single sample in a study of cytomegalovirus exposure and HLA in healthy donors. PCR amplification relied on 60 Vbeta primers (plus 13 Jbeta primers). TCRdb keeps only in-frame clones here, not all; method: immunoSEQ multiplex PCR. The sample includes some 270,000 clones, 85% to 95% of them seen just once. The sample consisted of PBMCs. These receptors were obtained from a girl aged 2 to 9 in good health and CMV-seronegative.

J is TRBJ2-5 and V is TRBV6-1; TRBD1 is a possible D gene (5 bases). The germline V and J ends were trimmed by 2 bases and 5 bases, with 9 bases remaining between them. CDR3 length equals 13 residues. Germline CDR1 is MNHNS and CDR2 is SASEGT. The CDR3 nucleotides are TGTGCCAGCAGTGAACACAGGCTGGAGACCCAGTACTTC. Translation: CASSEHRLETQYF.

V usage is TRBV10-3 and J usage is TRBJ1-1, with TRBD1 identical over 9 bases. V shed 10 bases, J shed 4 bases, and the junction held 7 bases outside the gene matches. The V gene's germline CDR1 is ENHRY and CDR2 SYGVKD. The CDR3 is 13 amino acids. CDR3 DNA: TGTGCCACTACAGGGGGCGCTTTCACTGAAGCTTTCTTT. Amino acids: CATTGGAFTEAFF.

J is TRBJ2-7 and V is TRBV21-1; the D call in the table, TRBD1, was not verified against the DNA. TRBV21-1 is a pseudogene. The CDR3 totals 13 residues. The CDR3 region is CAIVRTGPYEQYF. CDR3 nucleotide sequence: TGTGCCATCGTGAGGACAGGGCCCTACGAGCAGTACTTC.

V and J are TRBV5-1 and TRBJ2-7; D may be TRBD2 (5 bases). The V gene's germline CDR1 is SGHRS and CDR2 YFSETQ. This CDR3 is 18 amino acids long. V dropped 0 bases and J dropped 3 bases, with 22 bases sitting between them. The CDR3 sequence: CASSLEPHRGLLFYEQYF. CDR3 nucleotides: TGCGCCAGCAGCTTGGAGCCCCATAGAGGGCTTTTGTTCTACGAGCAGTACTTC.

The table lists this clone with a few counts. This chain connects TRBV6-1 to TRBJ1-4; D is possibly TRBD1 (6 bases). Per the germline V gene, CDR1 is MNHNS and CDR2 is SASEGT. The CDR3 sequence is 16 residues long. V was cut by 4 bases and J by 4 bases, with 16 bases left in between. CDR3 in amino acids: CASSGGGQPINEKLFF. For the CDR3, the DNA is TGTGCCAGCAGTGGTGGGGGACAACCTATTAATGAAAAACTGTTTTTT.

As regards this clone: In the same sample, other DNA sequences code for this CDR3. The chain carries TRBV27 and TRBJ1-5; D possibly corresponds to TRBD1 (5 bases). CDR1 and CDR2 (germline): MNHEY, SMNVEV (reference sequence). This CDR3 comprises 14 residues. V lost 2 bases and J 4 bases, leaving 9 bases between the germline ends. CDR3 coding DNA: TGTGCCAGCAGTTTACGGGGGGGAAATCAGCCCCAGCATTTT. Protein: CASSLRGGNQPQHF.

The V and J genes are TRBV5-6 and TRBJ1-1; 9 bases agree with TRBD1. Looked up from germline, CDR1 is SGHDT and CDR2 is YYEEEE. V dropped 4 bases and J dropped 7; count of bases not matched to a gene: 11. CDR3 length: 15 amino acids. In DNA, the CDR3 is TGTGCCAGCAGCCGCCCCGGGACAGGGCACAGTGAAGCTTTCTTT. It translates to CASSRPGTGHSEAFF.

The rearrangement links TRBV5-6 to TRBJ1-5; 11 bases agree with TRBD1. The CDR3 consists of 17 residues. Looked up from germline, CDR1 is SGHDT and CDR2 is YYEEEE. Losses at the gene ends were 1 base for V and 6 bases for J; bases not matched to a gene: 9. DNA for the CDR3: TGTGCCAGCAGCTTGTTTTGGGACAGGGGGAAAAGTCAGCCCCAGCATTTT. This sequence encodes CASSLFWDRGKSQPQHF. Using reference TRBV5-6 and TRBJ1-5 for the parts outside the CDR3, the full variable domain is DAGVTQSPTHLIKTRGQQVTLRCSPKSGHDTVSWYQQALGQGPQFIFQYYEEEERQRGNFPDRFSGHQFPNYSSELNVNALLLGDSALYLCASSLFWDRGKSQPQHFGDGTRLSIL.

The chain carries TRBV5-1 and TRBJ2-7, with unresolved D. V lost 2 bases to trimming and J lost 5 bases, with 8 bases between them. Germline V gene data show CDR1 as SGHRS and CDR2 as YFSETQ. The CDR3 loop spans 12 amino acids. CDR3: CASSFREDEQYF. CDR3 DNA: TGCGCCAGCAGCTTTAGAGAGGACGAGCAGTACTTC.

V and J are TRBV7-9 and TRBJ2-2, with 8 positions matching TRBD2. The CDR3 extends over 16 amino acids. V shed 5 bases, J shed 4 bases, and the junction held 9 bases outside the gene matches. Germline-derived CDR1 and CDR2 are SEHNR and FQNEAQ (reference sequence). The CDR3 reads CASSPRGGHVTGELFF. The CDR3 DNA reads as TGTGCCAGCAGCCCCCGCGGGGGGCATGTCACCGGGGAGCTGTTTTTT.

CDR3 coding DNA: TGTGCCAGCAGCTTTGACAGGGTGAATGGCTACACCTTC. Protein: CASSFDRVNGYTF. V gene TRBV7-9 combines with J gene TRBJ1-2, with 7 bases identical to TRBD1. CDR1 and CDR2 (germline): SEHNR, FQNEAQ (reference sequence). The CDR3 contains 13 residues. With 3 bases clipped from V and 6 bases from J, the junction kept 4 bases outside the gene matches.

V usage is TRBV19 and J usage is TRBJ1-4; D call uncertain. The CDR3 runs 15 residues. Germline CDR1 is LNHDA and CDR2 is SQIVND (reference sequence). The V end was cut by 4 bases, the J end by 7 bases, with 16 bases between. CDR3 sequence reads: CASSNRPKPGEKLFF. CDR3 coding DNA: TGTGCCAGTAGTAACCGCCCAAAACCGGGTGAAAAACTGTTTTTT.

V and J are TRBV7-8 and TRBJ1-2; the D gene is possibly TRBD1 (5 bases). The V gene's germline CDR1 is SGHVS and CDR2 FQNEAQ. CDR3 length: 14 residues. V was cut by 4 bases and J by 7 bases, with 16 bases left in between. CDR3 amino acids: CASSSRTNGGGYTF. CDR3 in DNA: TGTGCCAGCAGCTCACGGACTAACGGGGGTGGCTACACCTTC.

This chain joins TRBV4-1 and TRBJ1-2; D is unresolved. Germline CDR1 MGHRA, CDR2 YSYEKL. The CDR3 loop spans 12 amino acids. The V end was cut by 4 bases, the J end by 6 bases, with 9 bases between. Here the CDR3 DNA reads TGCGCCAGCAGCCGAACACCCGATGGCTACACCTTC. Amino acid sequence: CASSRTPDGYTF.

The chain combines TRBV5-4 with TRBJ2-1; 16 bases fit TRBD2. V lost 4 bases and J lost 7; bases outside the gene matches: 2. The CDR3 is 15 residues long. The V gene's germline CDR1 is SGHNT and CDR2 YYREEE (reference sequence). CDR3 DNA sequence: TGTGCCAGCAGCACGGGACTAGCGGGGGGGAATGAGCAGTTCTTC. This translates into CASSTGLAGGNEQFF.

This rearrangement joins TRBV9 to TRBJ2-1; possible D gene TRBD2, 6 bases. The germline V and J ends were trimmed by 3 bases and 7 bases, with 14 bases remaining between them. CDR1 is SGDLS, CDR2 YYNGEE, per germline. The CDR3 spans 14 residues. CDR3 sequence: CASSAVAASNEQFF. In DNA form, the CDR3 reads TGTGCCAGCAGCGCCGTAGCGGCTAGTAATGAGCAGTTCTTC.

The chain employs TRBV19 and TRBJ2-1; 7 bases agree with TRBD2. Looked up from germline, CDR1 is LNHDA and CDR2 is SQIVND (reference sequence). V shed 1 base, J shed 2 bases, and the junction held 2 bases outside the gene matches. This CDR3 is 15 amino acids long. CDR3 nucleotides: TGTGCCAGTAGTATAGGACTAGCTGCCTACAATGAGCAGTTCTTC. It specifies CASSIGLAAYNEQFF.

The gene calls are TRBV2 and TRBJ2-7; 7 bases line up with TRBD2. The germline CDR1 and CDR2 sequences are SNHLY and FYNNEI. The junction had 7 bases not matched to a gene; V was cut back by 6 bases and J by 5 bases. CDR3 length equals 13 residues. The DNA of the CDR3 is TGTGCCAGCAGGACGACTAGCACCCACGAGCAGTACTTC. Protein: CASRTTSTHEQYF.

This chain uses TRBV25-1 with TRBJ1-2; possibly TRBD1 for D (6 bases). Germline-derived CDR1 and CDR2 are MGHDK and SYGVNS. V was cut by 1 base and J by 8 bases, with 23 bases left in between. The CDR3 has 17 amino acids. CDR3 in DNA: TGTGCCAGCAGTGAATTGAACACTTGGCCGGACAGATGGGGCTACACCTTC. Translated: CASSELNTWPDRWGYTF.

V usage is TRBV5-4 and J usage is TRBJ2-3; no reliable D call. Germline V gene data show CDR1 as SGHNT and CDR2 as YYREEE (reference sequence). The CDR3 extends over 15 amino acids. Trimming shortened V by 4 bases and J by 2 bases, and 14 bases separated the two germline ends. CDR3 nucleotide sequence: TGTGCCAGCAGCCCAAGAGTGGTGTCCACAGATACGCAGTATTTT. Protein product: CASSPRVVSTDTQYF.

V gene TRBV6-5 combines with J gene TRBJ2-5; no firm D call. The DNA end is more similar to TRBJ2-7, so the J call may be wrong. Germline assignment: CDR1 MNHEY and CDR2 SVGAGI. The CDR3 is 11 residues long. CDR3 DNA sequence: TGTGCCAGCAGTTACGCCTACGAGCAGTACTTC. As protein: CASSYAYEQYF.

The gene calls are TRBV9 and TRBJ1-2; 9 nucleotides align to TRBD1. Trimming at V came to 7 bases and at J to 6 bases, leaving 4 bases not matched to a gene. The CDR3 length is 12 residues. Germline V lookup: CDR1 SGDLS, CDR2 YYNGEE. The CDR3 spells CASYGTGNGYTF. CDR3 coding DNA: TGTGCCAGCTATGGGACAGGGAATGGCTACACCTTC.

The chain recombines TRBV7-9 with TRBJ1-3, with 7 positions matching TRBD1. The J segment lost 0 bases and the V segment lost 5 bases, leaving 7 bases of the junction unmatched. The germline CDR1 and CDR2 sequences are SEHNR and FQNEAQ (reference sequence). CDR3 length: 16 amino acids. CDR3 sequence (DNA): TGTGCCAGCAGCACCCGGACAGGAACCTCTGGAAACACCATATATTTT. It encodes CASSTRTGTSGNTIYF.

The chain combines TRBV7-6 with TRBJ2-5; 7 positions agree with TRBD2. CDR3 length: 13 amino acids. V shed 5 bases, J shed 5 bases, and the junction held 5 bases outside the gene matches. Germline V CDR1 and CDR2: SGHVS, FNYEAQ. The CDR3 spells CASSTLASETQYF. In DNA form, the CDR3 reads TGTGCCAGCAGCACACTAGCGTCGGAGACCCAGTACTTC.

The chain is built from TRBV27 and TRBJ1-2; no clear D. Germline V gives CDR1 MNHEY, CDR2 SMNVEV (reference sequence). The CDR3 contains 12 residues. The V gene lost 2 bases and the J gene lost 7 bases, with 8 bases spanning the gap. CDR3 loop: CASSLRGSGYTF. The CDR3, as DNA: TGTGCCAGCAGTTTACGAGGGTCTGGCTACACCTTC.

The CDR3 loop reads CASSVSGTSGGASNIRNEQFF. The CDR3, as DNA: TGTGCCAGCAGTGTCTCCGGGACTAGCGGGGGGGCCTCTAATATAAGGAATGAGCAGTTCTTC. The V gene is TRBV27, the J gene TRBJ2-1; 16 bases agree with TRBD2. The trim removed 5 bases at V and 7 bases at J, leaving 20 bases unmatched. The CDR3 runs to 21 residues. Germline assignment: CDR1 MNHEY and CDR2 SMNVEV (reference sequence).

The V call is TRBV7-2, the J call TRBJ1-2, with 9 positions matching TRBD1. V shed 3 bases, J shed 4 bases, and the junction held 15 bases outside the gene matches. Germline values: CDR1 SGHTA, CDR2 FQGNSA. The CDR3 spans 18 residues. The CDR3 DNA is TGTGCCAGCAGCTTCCGGGACAGGGCCCTAATGGGCATCTATGGCTACACCTTC. Translated, it gives CASSFRDRALMGIYGYTF.

The chain employs TRBV2 and TRBJ2-1; maybe TRBD2 (6 bases). The CDR3 loop spans 15 amino acids. V was cut by 4 bases and J by 0 bases, with 10 bases left in between. CDR1 is SNHLY and CDR2 is FYNNEI in the germline V gene. The CDR3 sequence: CASSGVGSSYNEQFF. In DNA form, the CDR3 reads TGTGCCAGCAGTGGGGTCGGGAGCTCCTACAATGAGCAGTTCTTC.

The chain combines TRBV5-1 with TRBJ2-1, with TRBD2 matching 9 bases. Germline CDR1 and CDR2: SGHRS and YFSETQ. The CDR3 runs to 15 residues. V lost 2 bases, J lost 2 bases, and 2 bases stayed unmatched. Written as DNA, the CDR3 is TGCGCCAGCAGCTTTAGCGGGAGCGCCTACAATGAGCAGTTCTTC. Translation gives CASSFSGSAYNEQFF.